The text below deals with one TCR beta chain. The antigen remains undetermined. The data were taken from a study of cytomegalovirus exposure and HLA in healthy donors. Researchers ran the PCR with 60 Vbeta and 13 Jbeta primers. Profiled with immunoSEQ multiplex PCR; TCRdb holds only in-frame clones, not every one. In the table there are about 120,000 clones, about three fifths of which are singletons. The V end was cut by 6 bases, the J end by 3 bases, with 6 bases between. The CDR3 has 13 residues. Germline CDR1 reads MNHEY; CDR2 reads SMNVEV (reference sequence). Study-wide results and caveats: Most of the TCR beta V segments (in an earlier analysis) were productive either about 87% or about 30% of the time.

This clonotype was sampled from a man aged 40-49 years in good health and CMV-seropositive. Input material: PBMCs. The chain uses TRBV27 and TRBJ1-6, with a weak D call TRBD1 (5 bases). CDR3 coding DNA: TGTGCCAGCAGAGGGGTCTATAATTCACCCCTCCACTTT. It specifies CASRGVYNSPLHF.